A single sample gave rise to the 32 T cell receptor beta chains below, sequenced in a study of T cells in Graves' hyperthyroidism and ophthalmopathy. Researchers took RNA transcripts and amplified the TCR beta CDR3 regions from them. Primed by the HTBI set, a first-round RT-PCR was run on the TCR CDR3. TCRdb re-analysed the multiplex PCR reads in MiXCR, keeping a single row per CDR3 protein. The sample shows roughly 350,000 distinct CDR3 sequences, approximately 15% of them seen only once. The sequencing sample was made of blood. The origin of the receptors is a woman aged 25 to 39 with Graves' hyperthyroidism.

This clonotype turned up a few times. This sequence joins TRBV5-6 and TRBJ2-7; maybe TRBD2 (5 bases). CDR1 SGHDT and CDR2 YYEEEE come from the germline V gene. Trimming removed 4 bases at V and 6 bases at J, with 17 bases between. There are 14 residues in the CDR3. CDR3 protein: CASSRLRAWGEQYF. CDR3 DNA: TGTGCCAGCAGCCGGTTGCGGGCCTGGGGCGAGCAGTACTTC. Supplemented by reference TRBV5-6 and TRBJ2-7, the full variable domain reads DAGVTQSPTHLIKTRGQQVTLRCSPKSGHDTVSWYQQALGQGPQFIFQYYEEEERQRGNFPDRFSGHQFPNYSSELNVNALLLGDSALYLCASSRLRAWGEQYFGPGTRLTVT.

CDR3 coding DNA: TGTGCCAGCAGTCCCCTCCGGGACAGCGCCCAAGCTAACTACGAGCAGTACTTC. Residues: CASSPLRDSAQANYEQYF. This rearrangement joins TRBV6-2 or TRBV6-3 to TRBJ2-7, with 7 bases identical to TRBD1. The trim removed 5 bases at V and 3 bases at J, leaving 19 bases unmatched. Germline values: CDR1 MNHEY, CDR2 SVGEGT. This CDR3 has 18 residues.

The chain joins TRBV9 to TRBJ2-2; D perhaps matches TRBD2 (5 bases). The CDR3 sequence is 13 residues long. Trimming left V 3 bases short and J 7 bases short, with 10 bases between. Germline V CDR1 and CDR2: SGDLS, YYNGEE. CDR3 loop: CASSDLRGGELFF. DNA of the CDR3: TGTGCCAGCAGCGACCTTCGGGGCGGGGAGCTGTTTTTT.

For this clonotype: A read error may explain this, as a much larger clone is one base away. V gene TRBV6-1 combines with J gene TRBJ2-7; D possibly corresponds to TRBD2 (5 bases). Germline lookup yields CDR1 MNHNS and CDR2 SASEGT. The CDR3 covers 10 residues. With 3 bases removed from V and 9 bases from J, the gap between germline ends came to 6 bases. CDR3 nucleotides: TGTGCCAGCAGTGAGGCGGGGCAGTACTTC. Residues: CASSEAGQYF.

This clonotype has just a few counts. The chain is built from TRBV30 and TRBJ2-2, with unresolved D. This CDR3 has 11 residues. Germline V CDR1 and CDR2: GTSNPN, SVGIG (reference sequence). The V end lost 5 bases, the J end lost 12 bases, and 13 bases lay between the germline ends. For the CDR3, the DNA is TGTGCCTGGGCTATCGTGGAGAAGCTGTTTTTT. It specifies CAWAIVEKLFF. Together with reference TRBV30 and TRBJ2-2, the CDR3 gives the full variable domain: SQTIHQWPATLVQPVGSPLSLECTVEGTSNPNLYWYRQAAGRGLQLLFYSVGIGQISSEVPQNLSASRPQDRQFILSSKKLLLSDSGFYLCAWAIVEKLFFGEGSRLTVL.

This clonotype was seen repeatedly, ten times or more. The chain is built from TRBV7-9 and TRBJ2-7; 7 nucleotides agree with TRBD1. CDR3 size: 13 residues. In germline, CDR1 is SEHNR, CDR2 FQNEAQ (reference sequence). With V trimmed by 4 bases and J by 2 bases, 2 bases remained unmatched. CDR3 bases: TGTGCCAGCAGCTACGGACAGGCCTACGAGCAGTACTTC. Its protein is CASSYGQAYEQYF.

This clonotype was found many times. The CDR3 nucleotides read TGTGCCAGCAGTTTTAGGGACAGGGGGCTGGGAGAGCAGTACTTC. Amino acids: CASSFRDRGLGEQYF. The rearrangement links TRBV28 to TRBJ2-7; 12 positions agree with TRBD1. CDR1 is MDHEN, CDR2 SYDVKM, per germline. The CDR3 is 15 residues long. Trimming removed 3 bases from V and 7 bases from J; junction bases left unmatched: 7.

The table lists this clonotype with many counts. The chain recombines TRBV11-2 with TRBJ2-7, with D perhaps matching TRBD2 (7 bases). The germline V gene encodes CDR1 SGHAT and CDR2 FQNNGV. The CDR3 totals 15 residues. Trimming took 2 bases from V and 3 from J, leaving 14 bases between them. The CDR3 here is CASSLSAGEGYEQYF. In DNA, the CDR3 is TGTGCCAGCAGCTTATCAGCAGGGGAGGGCTACGAGCAGTACTTC.

CDR3: CSAPRDRGVTGELFF. The CDR3, as DNA: TGCAGTGCTCCCCGGGACAGGGGTGTCACCGGGGAGCTGTTTTTT. The gene calls are TRBV20-1 and TRBJ2-2; 10 positions match TRBD1. Germline V lookup: CDR1 DFQATT, CDR2 SNEGSKA (reference sequence). With 5 bases clipped from V and 4 bases from J, the junction kept 7 bases outside the gene matches. This CDR3 spans 15 amino acids.

The CDR3 sequence is CASSSGIAGGDNEQFF. CDR3 nucleotides: TGTGCCAGCAGCTCCGGGATAGCGGGAGGGGACAATGAGCAGTTCTTC. The chain joins TRBV11-2 to TRBJ2-1, with 11 bases fitting TRBD2. The J segment lost 5 bases and the V segment lost 4 bases, leaving 7 bases of the junction unmatched. The CDR3 is made up of 16 amino acids. Germline CDR1 and CDR2: SGHAT and FQNNGV.

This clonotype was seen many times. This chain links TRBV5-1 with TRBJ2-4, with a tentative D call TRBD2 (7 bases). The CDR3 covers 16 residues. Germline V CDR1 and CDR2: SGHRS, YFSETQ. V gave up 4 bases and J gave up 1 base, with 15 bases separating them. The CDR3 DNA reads TGCGCCAGCAGCCCGGGGGCGGGAGCGGCCAAAAACATTCAGTACTTC. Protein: CASSPGAGAAKNIQYF.

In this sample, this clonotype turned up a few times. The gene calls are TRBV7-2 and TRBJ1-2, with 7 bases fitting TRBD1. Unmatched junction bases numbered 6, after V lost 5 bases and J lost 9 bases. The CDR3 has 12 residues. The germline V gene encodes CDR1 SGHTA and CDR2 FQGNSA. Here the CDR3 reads CASSQRQGRYTF. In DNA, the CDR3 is TGTGCCAGCAGCCAGCGACAGGGTCGCTACACCTTC.

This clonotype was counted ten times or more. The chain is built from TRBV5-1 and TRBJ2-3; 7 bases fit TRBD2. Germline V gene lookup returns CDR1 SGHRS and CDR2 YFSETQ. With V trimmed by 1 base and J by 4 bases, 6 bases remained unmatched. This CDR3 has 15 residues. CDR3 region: CASSLNSGWADTQYF. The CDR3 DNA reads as TGCGCCAGCAGCTTGAATAGCGGGTGGGCAGATACGCAGTATTTT.

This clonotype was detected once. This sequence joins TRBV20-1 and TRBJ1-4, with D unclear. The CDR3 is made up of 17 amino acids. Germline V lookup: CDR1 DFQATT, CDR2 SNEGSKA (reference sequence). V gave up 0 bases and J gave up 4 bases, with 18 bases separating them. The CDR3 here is CSARDSRRVMGNEKLFF. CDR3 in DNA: TGCAGTGCTAGAGATAGTCGGAGAGTAATGGGTAATGAAAAACTGTTTTTT.

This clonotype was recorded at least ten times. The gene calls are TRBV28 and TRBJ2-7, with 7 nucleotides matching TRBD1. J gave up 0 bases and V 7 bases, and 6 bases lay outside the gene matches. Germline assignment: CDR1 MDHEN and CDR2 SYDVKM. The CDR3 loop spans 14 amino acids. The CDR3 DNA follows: TGTGCCAGCAACCCGACAGGGAGCTCCTACGAGCAGTACTTC. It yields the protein CASNPTGSSYEQYF. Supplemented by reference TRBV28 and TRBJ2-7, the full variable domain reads DVKVTQSSRYLVKRTGEKVFLECVQDMDHENMFWYRQDPGLGLRLIYFSYDVKMKEKGDIPEGYSVSREKKERFSLILESASTNQTSMYLCASNPTGSSYEQYFGPGTRLTVT.

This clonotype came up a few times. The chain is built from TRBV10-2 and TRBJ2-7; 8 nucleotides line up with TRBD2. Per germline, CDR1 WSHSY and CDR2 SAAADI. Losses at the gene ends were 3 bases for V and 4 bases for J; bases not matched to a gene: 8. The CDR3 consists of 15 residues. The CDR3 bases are TGCGCCAGCAGTGACCTTCAACGGGAGGGTTACGAGCAGTACTTC. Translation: CASSDLQREGYEQYF.

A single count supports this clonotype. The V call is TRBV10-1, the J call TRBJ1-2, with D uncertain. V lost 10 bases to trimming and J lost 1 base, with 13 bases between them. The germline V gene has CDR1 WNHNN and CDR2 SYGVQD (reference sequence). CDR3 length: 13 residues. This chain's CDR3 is CANPMDFNYGYTF. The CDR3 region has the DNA TGCGCCAACCCCATGGATTTTAACTATGGCTACACCTTC.

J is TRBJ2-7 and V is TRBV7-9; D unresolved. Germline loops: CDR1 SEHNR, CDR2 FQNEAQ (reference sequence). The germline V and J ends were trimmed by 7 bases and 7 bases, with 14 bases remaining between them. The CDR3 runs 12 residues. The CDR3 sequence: CASTPGVGEQYF. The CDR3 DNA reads TGTGCCAGCACCCCTGGGGTTGGAGAGCAGTACTTC.

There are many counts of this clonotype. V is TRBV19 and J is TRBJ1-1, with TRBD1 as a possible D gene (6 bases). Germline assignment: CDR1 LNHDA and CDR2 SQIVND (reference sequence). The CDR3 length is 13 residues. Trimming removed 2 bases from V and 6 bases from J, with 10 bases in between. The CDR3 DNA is TGTGCCAGTAGTATAAAACAGGGAGCTGAAGCTTTCTTT. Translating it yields CASSIKQGAEAFF.

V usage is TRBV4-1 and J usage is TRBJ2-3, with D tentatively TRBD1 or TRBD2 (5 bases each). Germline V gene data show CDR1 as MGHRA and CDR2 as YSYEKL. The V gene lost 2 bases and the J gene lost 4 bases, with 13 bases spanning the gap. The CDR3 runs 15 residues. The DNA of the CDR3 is TGCGCCAGCAGCCAATTGACGGGGCCTGCAGATACGCAGTATTTT. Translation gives CASSQLTGPADTQYF.

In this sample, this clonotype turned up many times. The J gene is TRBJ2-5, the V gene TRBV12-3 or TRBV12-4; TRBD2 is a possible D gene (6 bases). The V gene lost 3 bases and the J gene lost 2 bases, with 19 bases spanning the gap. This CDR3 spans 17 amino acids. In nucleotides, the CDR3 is TGTGCCAGCAGTTTGGGATTAGTGGTTAGCGGTCAAGAGACCCAGTACTTC. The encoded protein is CASSLGLVVSGQETQYF.

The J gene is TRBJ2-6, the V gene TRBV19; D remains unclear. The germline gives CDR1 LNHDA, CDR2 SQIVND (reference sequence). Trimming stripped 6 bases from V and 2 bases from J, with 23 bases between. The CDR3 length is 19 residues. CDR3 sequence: CASRPIINPTSPGANVLTF. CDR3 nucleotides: TGTGCCAGTAGGCCGATAATCAATCCTACTTCACCTGGGGCCAACGTCCTGACTTTC.

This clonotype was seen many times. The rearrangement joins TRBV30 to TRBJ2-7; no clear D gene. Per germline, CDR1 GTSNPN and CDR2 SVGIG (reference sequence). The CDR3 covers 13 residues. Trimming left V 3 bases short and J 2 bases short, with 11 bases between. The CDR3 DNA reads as TGTGCCTGGAGAGACTTAGGGACCTACGAGCAGTACTTC. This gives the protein CAWRDLGTYEQYF. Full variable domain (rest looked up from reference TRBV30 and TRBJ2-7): SQTIHQWPATLVQPVGSPLSLECTVEGTSNPNLYWYRQAAGRGLQLLFYSVGIGQISSEVPQNLSASRPQDRQFILSSKKLLLSDSGFYLCAWRDLGTYEQYFGPGTRLTVT.

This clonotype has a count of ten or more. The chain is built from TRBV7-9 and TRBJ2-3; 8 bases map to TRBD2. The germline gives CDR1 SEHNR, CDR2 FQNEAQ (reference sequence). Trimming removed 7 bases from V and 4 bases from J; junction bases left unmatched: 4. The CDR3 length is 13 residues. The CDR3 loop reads CASTVAGPDTQYF. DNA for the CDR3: TGTGCCAGCACCGTAGCGGGGCCAGATACGCAGTATTTT.

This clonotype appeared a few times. Here the CDR3 reads CASSPGKVLAKNIQYF. The CDR3 region has the DNA TGTGCCAGCAGCCCCGGGAAGGTGCTAGCCAAAAACATTCAGTACTTC. V is TRBV28 and J is TRBJ2-4; the D gene is possibly TRBD2 (5 bases). V lost 6 bases to trimming and J lost 0 bases, with 15 bases between them. Germline loops: CDR1 MDHEN, CDR2 SYDVKM. The CDR3 spans 16 residues.

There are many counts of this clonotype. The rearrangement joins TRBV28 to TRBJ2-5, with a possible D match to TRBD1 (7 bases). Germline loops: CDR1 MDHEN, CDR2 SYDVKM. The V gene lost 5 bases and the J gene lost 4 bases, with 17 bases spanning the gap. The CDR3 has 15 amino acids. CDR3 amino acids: CASSTQGQGGETQYF. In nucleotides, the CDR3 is TGTGCCAGCAGTACCCAAGGGCAGGGGGGAGAGACCCAGTACTTC.

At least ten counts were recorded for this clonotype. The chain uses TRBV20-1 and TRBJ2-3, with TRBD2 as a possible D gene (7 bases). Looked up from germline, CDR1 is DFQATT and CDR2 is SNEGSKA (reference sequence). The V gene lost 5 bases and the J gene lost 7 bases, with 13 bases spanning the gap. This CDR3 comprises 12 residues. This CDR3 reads CSAGGGRHTQYF. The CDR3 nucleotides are TGCAGTGCTGGGGGGGGCCGACATACGCAGTATTTT.

Here the CDR3 reads CATQRLTGNTIYF. The CDR3 DNA sequence: TGTGCCACCCAACGGCTGACTGGAAACACCATATATTTT. This rearrangement joins TRBV19 to TRBJ1-3; D gene ambiguous. V gave up 10 bases and J gave up 2 bases, with 12 bases separating them. CDR3 length: 13 amino acids. CDR1 is LNHDA, CDR2 SQIVND, per germline (reference sequence).

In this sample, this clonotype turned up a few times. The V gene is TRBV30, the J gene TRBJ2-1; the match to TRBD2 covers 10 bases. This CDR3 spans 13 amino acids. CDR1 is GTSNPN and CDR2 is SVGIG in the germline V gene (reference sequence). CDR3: CDEIAGGYNEQFF. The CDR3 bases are TGTGATGAAATAGCGGGAGGCTACAATGAGCAGTTCTTC.

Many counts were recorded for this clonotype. The CDR3 loop reads CASSLPRIGALFF. Here the CDR3 DNA reads TGTGCCAGCAGTTTACCTAGAATAGGGGCACTGTTTTTT. This rearrangement joins TRBV28 to TRBJ1-4; a weak D match, TRBD1 (5 bases). The CDR3 is made up of 13 amino acids. Trimming cost V 2 bases and J 13 bases, with 14 bases left between them. Germline V gene lookup returns CDR1 MDHEN and CDR2 SYDVKM. The full variable domain, rest sourced from reference TRBV28 and TRBJ1-4, is DVKVTQSSRYLVKRTGEKVFLECVQDMDHENMFWYRQDPGLGLRLIYFSYDVKMKEKGDIPEGYSVSREKKERFSLILESASTNQTSMYLCASSLPRIGALFFGSGTQLSVL.

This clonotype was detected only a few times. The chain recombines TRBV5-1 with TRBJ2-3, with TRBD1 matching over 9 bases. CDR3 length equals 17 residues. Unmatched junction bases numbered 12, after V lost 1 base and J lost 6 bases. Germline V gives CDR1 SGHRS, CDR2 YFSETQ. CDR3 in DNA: TGCGCCAGCAGCTTGCCGTTACAGGGGGCGACCGGGGATACGCAGTATTTT. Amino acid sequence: CASSLPLQGATGDTQYF.

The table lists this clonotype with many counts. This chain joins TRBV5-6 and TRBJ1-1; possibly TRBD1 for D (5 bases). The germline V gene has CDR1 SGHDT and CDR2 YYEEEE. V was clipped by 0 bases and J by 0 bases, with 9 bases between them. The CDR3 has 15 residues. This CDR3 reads CASSLERGMNTEAFF. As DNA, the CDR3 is TGTGCCAGCAGCTTGGAGAGGGGCATGAACACTGAAGCTTTCTTT.